This is a list of T cell receptor beta chains from one sample in a study of Ad26.COV2.S vaccination and SARS-CoV-2 variants. Measured with immunoSEQ multiplex PCR; TCRdb has only the in-frame clones, and not every one. The table records about 350,000 clones, just over 90% of them present only once. The sample here was peripheral blood, taken after recovery from COVID-19. The receptors originated from a human donor who had recovered from COVID-19. The CDR3 runs from the conserved cysteine through the conserved F or W. A D gene is named only where the DNA matches it firmly. Rows give clone size only sometimes, using once, few, many, or a class for an expanded clone.

-	TRBJ2-1	TRBV6-5	TRBD1	CASNLQGDYNEQFF	TGTGCCAGCAACCTGCAGGGGGATTACAATGAGCAGTTCTTC
-	TRBJ1-1	TRBV19	-	CASSKDNREAFF	TGTGCCAGTAGTAAGGACAACCGTGAAGCTTTCTTT
-	TRBJ2-7	TRBV7-2	TRBD2	CASSLAAPSGGGLNYEQYF	TGTGCCAGCAGCTTAGCGGCGCCTAGCGGGGGGGGCCTAAACTACGAGCAGTACTTC
-	TRBJ2-5	TRBV13	TRBD1	CASSSDRGMETQYF	TGTGCCAGCAGCTCGGACAGGGGAATGGAGACCCAGTACTTC
-	TRBJ1-3	TRBV6-5	-	CASSSGFSGNTIYF	TGTGCCAGCTCCTCGGGCTTCTCTGGAAACACCATATATTTT
-	TRBJ1-2	TRBV11-2	-	CASSSIKGIRRGGLYGYTF	TGTGCCAGCAGCTCAATTAAGGGAATACGCAGGGGAGGCCTCTATGGCTACACCTTC
-	TRBJ2-2	TRBV5-4	TRBD1	CASSLDRGRVTGELFF	TGTGCCAGCAGCTTGGACAGGGGGCGGGTCACCGGGGAGCTGTTTTTT
-	TRBJ2-7	TRBV20-1	-	CSAHGGEQYF	TGCAGTGCACACGGGGGCGAACAGTACTTC
-	TRBJ1-4	TRBV15	-	CATSPSGATNEKLFF	TGTGCCACCTCCCCATCCGGGGCAACTAATGAAAAACTGTTTTTT
-	TRBJ1-5	TRBV3-1/TRBV3-2	-	CASSQLNGQPQHF	TGTGCCAGCAGCCAATTAAATGGACAGCCCCAGCATTTT
once	TRBJ2-5	TRBV3-1/TRBV3-2	-	CASSQENRVPETQYF	TGTGCCAGCAGCCAGGAAAACAGGGTTCCAGAGACCCAGTACTTC
-	TRBJ1-3	TRBV5-4	TRBD1	CASSFGQGRAGNTIYF	TGTGCCAGCAGCTTCGGACAGGGGAGGGCTGGAAACACCATATATTTT
once	TRBJ1-2	TRBV6-5	-	CASSQGYYGYTF	TGTGCCAGCAGCCAGGGGTACTATGGCTACACCTTC
-	TRBJ1-2	TRBV5-3	TRBD1	CARSLSSPGQGTYGYTF	TGTGCCAGAAGCCTATCTTCACCGGGACAGGGGACGTATGGCTACACCTTC
-	TRBJ2-3	TRBV2	-	CASSSDRPKPDTQYF	TGTGCCAGCAGTTCGGACAGACCGAAGCCAGATACGCAGTATTTT
-	TRBJ2-2	TRBV5-1	TRBD1	CASSPTGVTGELFF	TGCGCCAGCAGCCCGACAGGGGTGACCGGGGAGCTGTTTTTT
-	TRBJ1-2	TRBV2	-	CVPAPYQRGYTF	TGTGTCCCAGCCCCCTACCAGCGTGGCTACACCTTC
once	TRBJ2-6	TRBV9	TRBD1	CASSVTGQGSGANVLTF	TGTGCCAGCAGCGTAACGGGACAGGGATCTGGGGCCAACGTCCTGACTTTC
-	TRBJ2-3	TRBV5-1	-	CASSLNPSSLGDTQYF	TGCGCCAGCAGCTTAAACCCGTCTTCGTTGGGGGATACGCAGTATTTT
-	TRBJ2-5	TRBV7-2	-	CASGRGQQETQYF	TGTGCCAGCGGCCGGGGGCAACAAGAGACCCAGTACTTC
-	TRBJ1-6	TRBV6-5	-	CASSYRGRNSPLHF	TGTGCCAGCAGTTACAGGGGACGCAATTCACCCCTCCACTTT